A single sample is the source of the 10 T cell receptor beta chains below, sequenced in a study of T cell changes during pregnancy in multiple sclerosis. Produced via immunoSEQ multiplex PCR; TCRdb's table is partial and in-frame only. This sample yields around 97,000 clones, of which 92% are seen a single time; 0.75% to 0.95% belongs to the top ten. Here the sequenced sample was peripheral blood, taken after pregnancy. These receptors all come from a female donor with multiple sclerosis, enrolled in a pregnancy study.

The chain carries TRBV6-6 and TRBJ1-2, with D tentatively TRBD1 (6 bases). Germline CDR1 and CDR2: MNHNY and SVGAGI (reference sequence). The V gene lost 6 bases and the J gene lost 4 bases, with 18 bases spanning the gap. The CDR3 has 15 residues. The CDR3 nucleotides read TGTGCCAGCAGAAGGGGGGGCCAGCTCCTCTATGGCTACACCTTC. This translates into CASRRGGQLLYGYTF.

The CDR3 loop is CASTPDRVSGELFF. The CDR3 DNA follows: TGTGCCAGCACCCCAGACAGGGTTTCCGGGGAGCTGTTTTTT. The chain couples TRBV27 to TRBJ2-2, with TRBD1 identical over 7 bases. After removal of 7 bases from V and 6 bases from J, the junction contained 8 bases not matched to a gene. The CDR3 is 14 amino acids. Germline V CDR1 and CDR2: MNHEY, SMNVEV (reference sequence).

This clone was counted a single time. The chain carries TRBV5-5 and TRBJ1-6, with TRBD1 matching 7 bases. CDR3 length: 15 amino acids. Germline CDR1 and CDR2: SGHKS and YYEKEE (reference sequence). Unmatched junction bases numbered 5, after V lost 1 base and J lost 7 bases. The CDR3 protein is CASSLTGVSNSPLHF. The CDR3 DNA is TGTGCCAGCAGCTTGACAGGGGTTTCCAATTCACCCCTCCACTTT.

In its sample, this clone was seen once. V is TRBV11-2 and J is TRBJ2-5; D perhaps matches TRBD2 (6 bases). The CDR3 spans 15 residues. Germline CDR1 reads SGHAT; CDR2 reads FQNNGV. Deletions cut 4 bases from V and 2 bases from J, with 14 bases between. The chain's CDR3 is CASSYGRGGQETQYF. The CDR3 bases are TGTGCCAGCAGCTACGGACGAGGAGGGCAAGAGACCCAGTACTTC.

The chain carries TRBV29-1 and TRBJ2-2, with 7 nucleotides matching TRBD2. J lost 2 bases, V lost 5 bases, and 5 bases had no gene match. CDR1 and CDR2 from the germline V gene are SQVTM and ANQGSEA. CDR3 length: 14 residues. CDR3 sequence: CSVRGGTNTGELFF. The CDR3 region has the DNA TGCAGCGTTCGCGGGGGAACCAACACCGGGGAGCTGTTTTTT.

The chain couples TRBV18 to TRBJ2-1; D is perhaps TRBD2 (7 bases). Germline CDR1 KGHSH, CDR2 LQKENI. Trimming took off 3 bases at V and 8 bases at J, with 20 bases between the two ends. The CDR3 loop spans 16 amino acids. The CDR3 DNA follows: TGTGCCAGCTCACCGCGTGGGGCGGGGGCCCAGTATGAGCAGTTCTTC. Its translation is CASSPRGAGAQYEQFF.

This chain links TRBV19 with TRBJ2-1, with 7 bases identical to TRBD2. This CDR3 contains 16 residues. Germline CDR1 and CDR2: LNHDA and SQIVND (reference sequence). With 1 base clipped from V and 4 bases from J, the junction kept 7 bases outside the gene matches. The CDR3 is CASSIVGGSRYNEQFF. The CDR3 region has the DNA TGTGCCAGTAGTATAGTGGGCGGGAGTAGGTACAATGAGCAGTTCTTC.

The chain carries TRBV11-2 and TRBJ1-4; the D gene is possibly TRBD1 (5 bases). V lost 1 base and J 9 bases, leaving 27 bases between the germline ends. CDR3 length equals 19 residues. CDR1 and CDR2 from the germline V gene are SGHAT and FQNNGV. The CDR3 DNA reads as TGTGCCAGCAGCTTAGTCGGGCCGACAGCGACGCACCCGGAGAAAAAACTGTTTTTT. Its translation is CASSLVGPTATHPEKKLFF.

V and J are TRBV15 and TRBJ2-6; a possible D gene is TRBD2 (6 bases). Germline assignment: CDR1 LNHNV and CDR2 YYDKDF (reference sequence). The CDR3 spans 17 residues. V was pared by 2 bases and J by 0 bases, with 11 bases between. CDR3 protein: CATSRPRRDSGANVLTF. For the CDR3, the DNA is TGTGCCACCAGCAGACCCAGGAGGGACTCTGGGGCCAACGTCCTGACTTTC.

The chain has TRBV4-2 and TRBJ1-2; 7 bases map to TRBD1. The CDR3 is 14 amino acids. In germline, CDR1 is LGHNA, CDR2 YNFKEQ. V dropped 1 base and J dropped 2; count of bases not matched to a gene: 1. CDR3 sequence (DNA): TGTGCCAGCAGCCAAGGGGACAGAAACTATGGCTACACCTTC. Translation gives CASSQGDRNYGYTF.